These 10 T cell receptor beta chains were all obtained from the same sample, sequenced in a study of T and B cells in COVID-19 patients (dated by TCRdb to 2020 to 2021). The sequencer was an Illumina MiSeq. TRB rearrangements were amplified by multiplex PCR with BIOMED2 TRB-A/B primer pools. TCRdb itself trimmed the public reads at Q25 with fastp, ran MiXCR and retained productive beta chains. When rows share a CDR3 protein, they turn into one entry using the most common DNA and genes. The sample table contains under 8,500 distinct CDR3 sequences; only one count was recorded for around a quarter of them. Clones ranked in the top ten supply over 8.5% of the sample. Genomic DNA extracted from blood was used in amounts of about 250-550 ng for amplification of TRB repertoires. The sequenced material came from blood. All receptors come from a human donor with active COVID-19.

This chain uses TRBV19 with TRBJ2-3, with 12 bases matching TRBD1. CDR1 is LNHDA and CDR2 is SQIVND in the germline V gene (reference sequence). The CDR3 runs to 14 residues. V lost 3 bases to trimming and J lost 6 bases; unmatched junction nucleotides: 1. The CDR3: CASSIGTGGDTQYF. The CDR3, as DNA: TGTGCCAGTAGTATCGGGACAGGGGGCGATACGCAGTATTTT. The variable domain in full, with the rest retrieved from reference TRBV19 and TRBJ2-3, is DGGITQSPKYLFRKEGQNVTLSCEQNLNHDAMYWYRQDPGQGLRLIYYSQIVNDFQKGDIAEGYSVSREKKESFPLTVTSAQKNPTAFYLCASSIGTGGDTQYFGPGTRLTVL.

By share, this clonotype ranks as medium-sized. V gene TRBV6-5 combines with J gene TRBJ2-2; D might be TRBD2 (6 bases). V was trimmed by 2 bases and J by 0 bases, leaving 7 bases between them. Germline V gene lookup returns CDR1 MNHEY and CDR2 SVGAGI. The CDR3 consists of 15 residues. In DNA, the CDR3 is TGTGCCAGCAGTTACGGGACTGCGAACACCGGGGAGCTGTTTTTT. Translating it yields CASSYGTANTGELFF.

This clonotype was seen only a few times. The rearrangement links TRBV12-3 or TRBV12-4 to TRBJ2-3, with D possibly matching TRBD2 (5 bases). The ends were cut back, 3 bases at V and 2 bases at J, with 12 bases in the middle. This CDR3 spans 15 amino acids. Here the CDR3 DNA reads TGTGCCAGCAGTTTTGGAGCGGCTGCCACAGATACGCAGTATTTT. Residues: CASSFGAAATDTQYF.

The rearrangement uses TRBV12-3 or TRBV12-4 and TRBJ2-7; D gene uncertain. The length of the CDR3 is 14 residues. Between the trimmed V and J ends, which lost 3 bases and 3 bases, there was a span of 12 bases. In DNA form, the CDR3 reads TGTGCCAGCAGTTTTGTTTCCAAGAGCTACGAGCAGTACTTC. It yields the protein CASSFVSKSYEQYF.

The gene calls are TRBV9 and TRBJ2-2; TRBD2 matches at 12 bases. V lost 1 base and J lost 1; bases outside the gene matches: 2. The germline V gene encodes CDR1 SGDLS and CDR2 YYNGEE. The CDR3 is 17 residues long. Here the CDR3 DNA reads TGTGCCAGCAGCGTACTAGCGGGAGGGGAGAACACCGGGGAGCTGTTTTTT. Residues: CASSVLAGGENTGELFF. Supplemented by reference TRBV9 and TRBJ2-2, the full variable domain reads DSGVTQTPKHLITATGQRVTLRCSPRSGDLSVYWYQQSLDQGLQFLIQYYNGEERAKGNILERFSAQQFPDLHSELNLSSLELGDSALYFCASSVLAGGENTGELFFGEGSRLTVL.

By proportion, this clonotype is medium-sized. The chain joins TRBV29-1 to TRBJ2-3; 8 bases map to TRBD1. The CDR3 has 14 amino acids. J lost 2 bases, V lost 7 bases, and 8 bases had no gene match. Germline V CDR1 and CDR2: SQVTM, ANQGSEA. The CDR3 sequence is CSAQDRGSTDTQYF. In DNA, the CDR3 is TGCAGCGCCCAAGACAGGGGCTCCACAGATACGCAGTATTTT.

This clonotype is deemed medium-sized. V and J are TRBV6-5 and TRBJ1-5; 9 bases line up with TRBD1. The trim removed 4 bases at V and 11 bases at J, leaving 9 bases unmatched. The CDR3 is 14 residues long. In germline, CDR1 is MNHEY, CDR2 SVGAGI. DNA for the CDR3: TGTGCCAGCAGTTCCGGGACAGGGCCTCGGTCCCAGCATTTT. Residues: CASSSGTGPRSQHF.

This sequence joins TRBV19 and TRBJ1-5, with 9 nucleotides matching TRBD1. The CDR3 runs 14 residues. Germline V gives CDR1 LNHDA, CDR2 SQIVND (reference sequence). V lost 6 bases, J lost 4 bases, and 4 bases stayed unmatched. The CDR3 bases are TGTGCCAGTAGCCTCGGGACAGGGAATCAGCCCCAGCATTTT. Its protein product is CASSLGTGNQPQHF.

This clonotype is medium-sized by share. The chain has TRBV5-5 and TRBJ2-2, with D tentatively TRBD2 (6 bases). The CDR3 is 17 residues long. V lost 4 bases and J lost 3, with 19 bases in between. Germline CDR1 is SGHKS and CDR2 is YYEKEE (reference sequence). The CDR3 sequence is CASSPEGHTSYTGELFF. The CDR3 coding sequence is TGTGCCAGCAGCCCGGAGGGGCATACTAGTTACACCGGGGAGCTGTTTTTT.

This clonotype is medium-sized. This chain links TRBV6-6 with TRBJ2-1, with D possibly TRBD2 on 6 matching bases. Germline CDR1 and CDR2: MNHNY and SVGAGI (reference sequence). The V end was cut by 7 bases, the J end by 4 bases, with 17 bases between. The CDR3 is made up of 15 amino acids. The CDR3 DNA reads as TGTGCCAGCATCACCGGGACTGAGTTATACAATGAGCAGTTCTTC. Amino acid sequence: CASITGTELYNEQFF.